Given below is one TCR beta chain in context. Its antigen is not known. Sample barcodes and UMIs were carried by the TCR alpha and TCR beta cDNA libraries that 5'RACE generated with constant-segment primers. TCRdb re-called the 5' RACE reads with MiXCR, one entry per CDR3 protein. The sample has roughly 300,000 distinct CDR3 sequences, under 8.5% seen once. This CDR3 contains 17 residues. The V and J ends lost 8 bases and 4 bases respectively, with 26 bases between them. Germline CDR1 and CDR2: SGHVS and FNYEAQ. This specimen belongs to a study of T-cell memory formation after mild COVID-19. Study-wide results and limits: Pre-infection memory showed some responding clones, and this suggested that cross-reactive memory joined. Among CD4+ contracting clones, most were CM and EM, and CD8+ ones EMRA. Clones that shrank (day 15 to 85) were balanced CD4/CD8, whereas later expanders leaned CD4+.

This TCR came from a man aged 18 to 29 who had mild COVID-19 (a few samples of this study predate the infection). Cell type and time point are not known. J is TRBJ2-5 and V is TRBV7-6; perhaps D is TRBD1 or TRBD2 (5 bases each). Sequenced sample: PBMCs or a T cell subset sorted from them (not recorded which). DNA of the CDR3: TGTGCCAGCTTGGGGCGGGCAGACCGACCGAGGGGAGAGACCCAGTACTTC. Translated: CASLGRADRPRGETQYF.